A single sample is the source of the 17 T cell receptor beta chains below, sequenced in a study of T-cell memory formation after mild COVID-19. MiXCR was run by TCRdb on the 5' RACE reads, yielding one entry per CDR3 protein. The repertoire has more than 150,000 distinct CDR3 sequences, 9.5% to 13% of them found once; the top ten carry roughly 3.8%. Sequencing input: PBMCs or a T cell subset sorted from them (not recorded which). These receptors all stem from a man between 18 and 29 years old who had mild COVID-19 (a few samples of this study predate the infection). Cell type and time point are not known.

The rearrangement uses TRBV6-2 or TRBV6-3 and TRBJ2-1; 9 nucleotides agree with TRBD1. Looked up from germline, CDR1 is MNHEY and CDR2 is SVGEGT. V was clipped by 6 bases and J by 2 bases; unmatched bases: 11. The CDR3 extends over 17 amino acids. The CDR3 reads CASSIKRDRVAYNEQFF. In nucleotides, the CDR3 is TGTGCCAGCAGCATAAAACGGGACAGGGTGGCCTACAATGAGCAGTTCTTC.

This clonotype was seen repeatedly, ten times or more. V and J are TRBV7-2 and TRBJ1-2, with D uncertain. The CDR3 is 13 amino acids. V dropped 5 bases and J dropped 4 bases, with 11 bases sitting between them. Germline V gene lookup returns CDR1 SGHTA and CDR2 FQGNSA. CDR3 sequence (DNA): TGTGCCAGCAGCCCGTACACTCTCTATGGCTACACCTTC. Translated: CASSPYTLYGYTF.

This clonotype came up a few times. The CDR3 here is CASSLWAGNTIYF. CDR3 bases: TGTGCCAGCTCACTCTGGGCCGGAAACACCATATATTTT. V and J are TRBV18 and TRBJ1-3; D ambiguous. Between the trimmed V and J ends, which lost 4 bases and 4 bases, there was a span of 8 bases. The germline V gene encodes CDR1 KGHSH and CDR2 LQKENI. The CDR3 runs 13 residues. The full variable domain, with the rest looked up from reference TRBV18 and TRBJ1-3, is NAGVMQNPRHLVRRRGQEARLRCSPMKGHSHVYWYRQLPEEGLKFMVYLQKENIIDESGMPKERFSAEFPKEGPSILRIQQVVRGDSAAYFCASSLWAGNTIYFGEGSWLTVV.

This clonotype was detected many times. The chain links TRBV9 to TRBJ2-1; perhaps TRBD2 as D (7 bases). The V end lost 0 bases, the J end lost 6 bases, and 13 bases lay between the germline ends. The length of the CDR3 is 15 residues. CDR1 is SGDLS, CDR2 YYNGEE, per germline. Here the CDR3 reads CASSVALGGPNEQFF. In DNA form, the CDR3 reads TGTGCCAGCAGCGTAGCATTGGGGGGGCCCAATGAGCAGTTCTTC.

This clonotype appeared a single time. The gene calls are TRBV4-3 and TRBJ2-6; D is ambiguous. CDR3 length equals 16 residues. Between the trimmed V and J ends, which lost 7 bases and 1 base, there was a span of 14 bases. Per germline, CDR1 LGHNA and CDR2 YSLEER. CDR3 residues: CASIRFSLSGANVLTF. In nucleotides, the CDR3 is TGCGCCAGCATCCGCTTTAGCCTGTCTGGGGCCAACGTCCTGACTTTC.

This clonotype was detected only once. The CDR3 DNA reads as TGCGCCTCCGCGGACCGTTACTATGGCTACACCTTC. It encodes CASADRYYGYTF. J is TRBJ1-2 and V is TRBV5-1, with unresolved D. V was cut by 10 bases and J by 3 bases, with 13 bases left in between. The CDR3 contains 12 residues. CDR1 is SGHRS and CDR2 is YFSETQ in the germline V gene.

This clonotype was picked up a small number of times. The chain combines TRBV18 with TRBJ2-7, with 11 bases lining up with TRBD1. Germline V CDR1 and CDR2: KGHSH, LQKENI. V shed 4 bases and J 3 bases; nucleotides not matched to a gene: 2. This CDR3 is built from 14 residues. The CDR3 coding sequence is TGTGCCAGCTCACTGGACAGGGGGCTCTACGAGCAGTACTTC. Protein sequence: CASSLDRGLYEQYF.

This clonotype has a handful of counts. The gene calls are TRBV6-5 and TRBJ2-5, with 8 bases lining up with TRBD1. The germline gives CDR1 MNHEY, CDR2 SVGAGI. V was clipped by 6 bases and J by 4 bases; unmatched bases: 4. The CDR3 runs to 13 residues. Here the CDR3 reads CASRSGQVETQYF. The CDR3 DNA follows: TGTGCCAGCAGGTCGGGACAGGTAGAGACCCAGTACTTC.

Here the CDR3 reads CATLRGLAGEGEQFF. The CDR3 nucleotides are TGTGCCACCCTTAGGGGACTAGCGGGGGAGGGCGAGCAGTTCTTC. The chain has TRBV15 and TRBJ2-1; 14 nucleotides align to TRBD2. The V gene's germline CDR1 is LNHNV and CDR2 YYDKDF (reference sequence). The CDR3 runs 15 residues. V lost 8 bases, J lost 10 bases, and 10 bases stayed unmatched.

This clonotype was observed a handful of times. The chain links TRBV20-1 to TRBJ1-5; D uncertain. The CDR3 length is 14 residues. Germline CDR1 is DFQATT and CDR2 is SNEGSKA (reference sequence). V lost 0 bases, J lost 9 bases, and 15 bases lay in between. CDR3 sequence reads: CSARDRGPGWPQHF. The CDR3 coding sequence is TGCAGTGCTAGAGATCGAGGGCCCGGTTGGCCCCAGCATTTT.

This clonotype was seen more than once but under ten times. The J gene is TRBJ2-5, the V gene TRBV4-3, with 7 bases lining up with TRBD2. The J segment lost 5 bases and the V segment lost 4 bases, leaving 13 bases of the junction unmatched. The CDR3 sequence is 16 residues long. Germline V gene lookup returns CDR1 LGHNA and CDR2 YSLEER. The DNA of the CDR3 is TGCGCCAGCAGCCCCCGTTTGGGAGGGGCGATGGAGACCCAGTACTTC. It specifies CASSPRLGGAMETQYF.

This clonotype was detected many times. The chain recombines TRBV6-1 with TRBJ1-5; no firm D call. The V end lost 1 base, the J end lost 14 bases, and 12 bases lay between the germline ends. CDR1 and CDR2 from the germline V gene are MNHNS and SASEGT. The CDR3 contains 12 residues. CDR3 nucleotide sequence: TGTGCCAGCAGTGAAGTAGCGGGGTTAGAGCATTTT. Its protein is CASSEVAGLEHF.

This clonotype was picked up a small number of times. The chain links TRBV4-3 to TRBJ1-4, with a possible D match to TRBD1 (6 bases). The V end was cut by 1 base, the J end by 4 bases, with 10 bases between. The CDR3 runs 15 residues. CDR1 is LGHNA, CDR2 YSLEER, per germline. The CDR3 is CASSQGTAGNEKLFF. CDR3 DNA: TGCGCCAGCAGCCAAGGGACAGCGGGTAATGAAAAACTGTTTTTT.

This clonotype was detected many times. J is TRBJ2-1 and V is TRBV5-5; perhaps D is TRBD1 or TRBD2 (6 bases each). The V gene's germline CDR1 is SGHKS and CDR2 YYEKEE (reference sequence). Between the trimmed V and J ends, which lost 2 bases and 3 bases, there was a span of 18 bases. There are 17 residues in the CDR3. CDR3 protein: CASSLLRGAFRYNEQFF. Written as DNA, the CDR3 is TGTGCCAGCAGCTTATTGAGGGGGGCCTTTCGCTACAATGAGCAGTTCTTC.

This clonotype was seen at least ten times. The chain has TRBV4-2 and TRBJ2-7, with 10 bases matching TRBD1. Germline trimming cut 4 bases from V and 2 bases from J; bases unmatched to any gene: 5. Looked up from germline, CDR1 is LGHNA and CDR2 is YNFKEQ. The CDR3 sequence is 15 residues long. This CDR3 reads CASSPSGTGAYEQYF. DNA for the CDR3: TGTGCCAGCAGCCCGTCCGGGACAGGGGCCTACGAGCAGTACTTC.

The gene calls are TRBV6-1 and TRBJ2-7; D not resolved. V dropped 3 bases and J dropped 4 bases, with 13 bases sitting between them. Germline assignment: CDR1 MNHNS and CDR2 SASEGT. This CDR3 is 14 amino acids long. The CDR3 loop is CASSDLSTGYEQYV. The CDR3 DNA sequence: TGTGCCAGCAGTGACCTGTCAACCGGATACGAGCAGTACGTC.

This chain joins TRBV4-3 and TRBJ2-5, with unresolved D. The CDR3 is 13 amino acids. V lost 3 bases to trimming and J lost 0 bases, with 5 bases between them. Germline assignment: CDR1 LGHNA and CDR2 YSLEER. CDR3 nucleotide sequence: TGCGCCAGCAGCCAGGCCTACCAAGAGACCCAGTACTTC. Its translation is CASSQAYQETQYF.